One sample yielded the 20 T cell receptor beta chains listed below, sequenced in a study of cytomegalovirus exposure and HLA in healthy donors. Primers included in the PCR were 60 Vbeta and 13 Jbeta primers. TCRdb's copy holds only in-frame clones and misses some; the assay was immunoSEQ multiplex PCR. The sample yields a few hundred thousand clones, about 80% seen once. The sample was PBMCs. The receptors come from a girl aged 2-10 years in good health and CMV-seronegative.

The chain combines TRBV19 with TRBJ1-3; unclear D gene. Trimming pared 3 bases from V and 4 bases from J, leaving 7 bases between. The CDR3 is made up of 13 amino acids. Germline loops: CDR1 LNHDA, CDR2 SQIVND (reference sequence). The CDR3: CASSMGSGNTIYF. CDR3 bases: TGTGCCAGTAGTATGGGCTCAGGAAACACCATATATTTT.

This chain uses TRBV28 with TRBJ1-5; the D is unclear. The CDR3 is made up of 18 amino acids. Trimming took off 5 bases at V and 4 bases at J, with 24 bases between the two ends. Germline assignment: CDR1 MDHEN and CDR2 SYDVKM. CDR3 sequence (DNA): TGTGCCAGCAGTGACCTCTCCCCTCGGACTGAGAGGAATCAGCCCCAGCATTTT. It codes for CASSDLSPRTERNQPQHF.

The J gene is TRBJ1-3, the V gene TRBV18, with D possibly being TRBD1 (6 bases). The CDR3 spans 17 residues. V was shortened by 3 bases and J by 0 bases, with 15 bases between the two germline ends. Germline V gene data show CDR1 as KGHSH and CDR2 as LQKENI. The CDR3 loop is CASSPWQGTNSGNTIYF. CDR3 coding DNA: TGTGCCAGCTCACCGTGGCAGGGGACCAACTCTGGAAACACCATATATTTT.

The chain combines TRBV18 with TRBJ1-3; a possible D gene is TRBD1 (5 bases). This CDR3 is 15 amino acids long. Germline loops: CDR1 KGHSH, CDR2 LQKENI. With 2 bases removed from V and 0 bases from J, the gap between germline ends came to 8 bases. This CDR3 reads CASSPAGLSGNTIYF. DNA for the CDR3: TGTGCCAGCTCACCAGCGGGACTCTCTGGAAACACCATATATTTT. Looking up the rest from reference TRBV18 and TRBJ1-3 gives the full variable domain: NAGVMQNPRHLVRRRGQEARLRCSPMKGHSHVYWYRQLPEEGLKFMVYLQKENIIDESGMPKERFSAEFPKEGPSILRIQQVVRGDSAAYFCASSPAGLSGNTIYFGEGSWLTVV.

This clone was counted a single time. V gene TRBV27 combines with J gene TRBJ2-7, with 16 bases aligning to TRBD2. CDR3 size: 19 residues. CDR1 is MNHEY and CDR2 is SMNVEV in the germline V gene (reference sequence). The trim removed 3 bases at V and 4 bases at J, leaving 12 bases unmatched. CDR3 amino acids: CASSFPGTSGGDQRYEQYF. CDR3 nucleotides: TGTGCCAGCAGTTTTCCCGGGACTAGCGGGGGGGACCAGAGGTACGAGCAGTACTTC.

This rearrangement joins TRBV19 to TRBJ2-7; 9 nucleotides align to TRBD2. The CDR3 sequence is 14 residues long. The V segment lost 5 bases and the J segment 2 bases; nucleotides outside the gene matches: 4. The germline V gene encodes CDR1 LNHDA and CDR2 SQIVND (reference sequence). The CDR3: CASSATSGTYEQYF. Here the CDR3 DNA reads TGTGCCAGTAGTGCGACTAGCGGTACCTACGAGCAGTACTTC.

V and J are TRBV9 and TRBJ2-1, with D perhaps TRBD1 (6 bases). V was clipped by 1 base and J by 8 bases, with 13 bases between them. Looked up from germline, CDR1 is SGDLS and CDR2 is YYNGEE. The CDR3 consists of 14 residues. DNA of the CDR3: TGTGCCAGCAGCGTAAATCCAGGGGTCGATGAGCAGTTCTTC. Protein product: CASSVNPGVDEQFF.

The chain has TRBV19 and TRBJ1-1; 7 bases agree with TRBD1. Per the germline V gene, CDR1 is LNHDA and CDR2 is SQIVND (reference sequence). V shed 10 bases, J shed 0 bases, and the junction held 8 bases outside the gene matches. The CDR3 is 14 amino acids. The CDR3 loop reads CATTDRSMNTEAFF. CDR3 DNA: TGTGCCACTACGGACAGGTCCATGAACACTGAAGCTTTCTTT.

V usage is TRBV27 and J usage is TRBJ2-2; D might be TRBD1 (6 bases). The germline V and J ends were trimmed by 0 bases and 6 bases, with 17 bases remaining between them. Germline CDR1 MNHEY, CDR2 SMNVEV (reference sequence). CDR3 length equals 17 residues. The CDR3 DNA is TGTGCCAGCAGTTTATCGTTGGGGGCTATTTTTGCCGGGGAGCTGTTTTTT. It is translated as CASSLSLGAIFAGELFF.

V gene TRBV7-9 combines with J gene TRBJ2-3; D may be TRBD2 (6 bases). In germline, CDR1 is SEHNR, CDR2 FQNEAQ (reference sequence). V was shortened by 8 bases and J by 0 bases, with 15 bases between the two germline ends. This CDR3 comprises 15 residues. In nucleotides, the CDR3 is TGTGCCAGCCAAAAGTTCGCGGGGAGCACAGATACGCAGTATTTT. Its protein is CASQKFAGSTDTQYF.

The V call is TRBV7-2, the J call TRBJ2-7, with 7 bases lining up with TRBD2. CDR3 length equals 14 residues. CDR1 SGHTA and CDR2 FQGNSA come from the germline V gene. Trimming removed 5 bases from V and 6 bases from J; junction bases left unmatched: 10. For the CDR3, the DNA is TGTGCCAGCAGCCTCCGGGACTACCCCCTCGAGCAGTACTTC. Translation: CASSLRDYPLEQYF.

The chain carries TRBV18 and TRBJ2-3, with 8 bases identical to TRBD1. CDR1 KGHSH and CDR2 LQKENI come from the germline V gene. This CDR3 has 15 residues. The ends lost 1 base at V and 7 bases at J; junction bases unmatched: 7. The CDR3 loop is CASSPRTGPGNTQYF. DNA of the CDR3: TGTGCCAGCTCACCACGGACAGGGCCAGGGAATACGCAGTATTTT.

This clone has a single count. The CDR3 is CSVEDPGIGYEQFF. Written as DNA, the CDR3 is TGCAGCGTTGAAGACCCGGGGATTGGGTATGAGCAGTTCTTC. The V gene is TRBV29-1, the J gene TRBJ2-1; weak D call: TRBD2 (5 bases). This CDR3 is built from 14 residues. Germline V gene lookup returns CDR1 SQVTM and CDR2 ANQGSEA. V was cut by 0 bases and J by 8 bases, with 14 bases left in between.

V is TRBV7-9 and J is TRBJ2-1; 7 bases map to TRBD2. Germline-derived CDR1 and CDR2 are SEHNR and FQNEAQ (reference sequence). The CDR3 is made up of 16 amino acids. The junction had 10 bases not matched to a gene; V was cut back by 5 bases and J by 3 bases. The CDR3 spells CASSPTPGTNYNEQFF. The CDR3 DNA is TGTGCCAGCAGCCCGACGCCCGGGACTAACTACAATGAGCAGTTCTTC.

This clone showed up just once. The chain couples TRBV6-1 to TRBJ2-7; 7 nucleotides align to TRBD2. The germline CDR1 and CDR2 sequences are MNHNS and SASEGT. The CDR3 spans 14 residues. V was pared by 6 bases and J by 5 bases, with 10 bases of the junction left unmatched. For the CDR3, the DNA is TGTGCCAGCAGCGGGGTCGGGGGGAACGACGAGCAGTACTTC. Translating gives CASSGVGGNDEQYF.

There are a few counts of this clone. The CDR3: CASSQDYALAGDEQFF. The CDR3 DNA reads TGTGCCAGCAGCCAAGATTATGCGCTAGCGGGGGATGAGCAGTTCTTC. This sequence joins TRBV14 and TRBJ2-1; 10 bases line up with TRBD2. The CDR3 is made up of 16 amino acids. V lost 0 bases and J lost 8; bases outside the gene matches: 7. Germline V CDR1 and CDR2: SGHDN, FVKESK.

The V and J genes are TRBV18 and TRBJ2-1, with 10 bases lining up with TRBD1. Per germline, CDR1 KGHSH and CDR2 LQKENI. With 3 bases clipped from V and 2 bases from J, the junction kept 4 bases outside the gene matches. This CDR3 has 16 residues. The CDR3 reads CASSPTGGNAYNEQFF. The CDR3 DNA is TGTGCCAGCTCACCGACAGGGGGCAACGCCTACAATGAGCAGTTCTTC.

J is TRBJ1-1 and V is TRBV13; D is perhaps TRBD1 (5 bases). CDR3 length: 15 amino acids. The germline gives CDR1 PRHDT, CDR2 FYEKMQ (reference sequence). Trimming pared 4 bases from V and 6 bases from J, leaving 18 bases between. DNA for the CDR3: TGTGCCAGCAGCTACCCAAGTGGACACTTCCCTGAAGCTTTCTTT. This gives the protein CASSYPSGHFPEAFF.

The V gene is TRBV7-9, the J gene TRBJ2-3; the match to TRBD2 covers 13 bases. CDR3 length equals 19 residues. V trimming: 0 bases; J trimming: 2 bases; junction bases outside the gene matches: 8. Looked up from germline, CDR1 is SEHNR and CDR2 is FQNEAQ (reference sequence). The CDR3 coding sequence is TGTGCCAGCAGCTTAGCGACTAGCGGGGGGCGGGGGCCCACAGATACGCAGTATTTT. It translates to CASSLATSGGRGPTDTQYF.

This clone occurred once. The rearrangement links TRBV7-8 to TRBJ2-1, with TRBD2 matching 10 bases. The V gene's germline CDR1 is SGHVS and CDR2 FQNEAQ. This CDR3 has 16 residues. Germline trimming cut 6 bases from V and 4 bases from J; bases unmatched to any gene: 9. The CDR3 DNA follows: TGTGCCAGCAGTCAGAATAGCGGGGGGCGATACAATGAGCAGTTCTTC. Translation: CASSQNSGGRYNEQFF.